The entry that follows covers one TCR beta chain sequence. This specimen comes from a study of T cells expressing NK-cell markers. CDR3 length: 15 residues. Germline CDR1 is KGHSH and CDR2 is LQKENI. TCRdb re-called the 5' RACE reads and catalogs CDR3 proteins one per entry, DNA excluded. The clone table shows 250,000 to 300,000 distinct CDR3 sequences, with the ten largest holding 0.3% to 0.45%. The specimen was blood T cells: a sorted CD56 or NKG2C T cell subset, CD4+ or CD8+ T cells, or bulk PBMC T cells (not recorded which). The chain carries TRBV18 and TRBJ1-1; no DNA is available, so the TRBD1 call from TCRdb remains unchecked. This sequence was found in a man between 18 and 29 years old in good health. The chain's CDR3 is CASSRNTGTNTEAFF.